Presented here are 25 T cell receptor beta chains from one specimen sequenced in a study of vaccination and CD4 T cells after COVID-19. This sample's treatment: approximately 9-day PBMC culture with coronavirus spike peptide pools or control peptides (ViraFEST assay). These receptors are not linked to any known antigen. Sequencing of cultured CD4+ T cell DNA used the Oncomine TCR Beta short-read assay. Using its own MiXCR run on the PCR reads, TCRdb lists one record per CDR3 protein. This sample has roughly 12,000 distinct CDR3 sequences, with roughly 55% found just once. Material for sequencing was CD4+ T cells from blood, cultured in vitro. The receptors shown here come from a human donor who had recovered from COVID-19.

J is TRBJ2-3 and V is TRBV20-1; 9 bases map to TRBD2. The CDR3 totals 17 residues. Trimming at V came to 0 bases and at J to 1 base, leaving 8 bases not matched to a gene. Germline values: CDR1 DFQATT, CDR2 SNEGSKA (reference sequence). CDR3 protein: CSARDPFLAGRTDTQYF. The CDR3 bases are TGCAGTGCTAGAGATCCCTTTCTAGCGGGACGCACAGATACGCAGTATTTT.

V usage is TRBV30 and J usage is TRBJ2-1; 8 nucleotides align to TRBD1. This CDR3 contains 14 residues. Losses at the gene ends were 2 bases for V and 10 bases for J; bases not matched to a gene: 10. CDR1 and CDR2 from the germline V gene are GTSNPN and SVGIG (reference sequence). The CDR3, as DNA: TGTGCCTGGAGTTATTGGCGAAACAGGGGGGAGCAGTTCTTC. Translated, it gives CAWSYWRNRGEQFF.

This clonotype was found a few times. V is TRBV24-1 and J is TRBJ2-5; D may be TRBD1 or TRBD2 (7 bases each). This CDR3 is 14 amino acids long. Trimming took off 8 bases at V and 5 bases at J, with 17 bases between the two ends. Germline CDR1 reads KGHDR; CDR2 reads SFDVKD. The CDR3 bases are TGTGCCACCATCGGCTATCAGGGGGGGGAGACCCAGTACTTC. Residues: CATIGYQGGETQYF.

The CDR3 DNA follows: TGTGCCAGCAGCTCGAACAGACAGGGAGATACGCAGTATTTT. It codes for CASSSNRQGDTQYF. The chain carries TRBV11-3 and TRBJ2-3; TRBD1 aligns across 7 bases. The V gene's germline CDR1 is SGHNT and CDR2 YENEEA. The V and J ends lost 4 bases and 5 bases, in that order; junction bases with no gene match: 6. The CDR3 totals 14 residues.

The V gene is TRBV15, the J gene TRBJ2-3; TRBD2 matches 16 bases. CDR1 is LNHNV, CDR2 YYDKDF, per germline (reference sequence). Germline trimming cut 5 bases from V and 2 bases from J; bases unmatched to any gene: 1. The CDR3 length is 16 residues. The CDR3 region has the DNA TGTGCCACCAGCGGGACTAGCGGGAGGGCCACAGATACGCAGTATTTT. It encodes CATSGTSGRATDTQYF.

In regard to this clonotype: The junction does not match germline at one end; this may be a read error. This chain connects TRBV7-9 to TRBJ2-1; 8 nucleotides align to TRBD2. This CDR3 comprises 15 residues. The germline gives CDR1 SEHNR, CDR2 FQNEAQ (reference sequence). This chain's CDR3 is CASRLAGSSYNEQFF. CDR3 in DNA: TGTGCCAGCAGATTAGCGGGAAGCTCCTACAATGAGCAGTTCTTC.

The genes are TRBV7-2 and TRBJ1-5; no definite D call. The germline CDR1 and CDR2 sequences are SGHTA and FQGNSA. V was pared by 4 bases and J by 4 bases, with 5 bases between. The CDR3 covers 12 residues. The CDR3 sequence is CASSSRNQPQHF. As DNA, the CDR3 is TGTGCCAGCAGCTCCAGGAATCAGCCCCAGCATTTT. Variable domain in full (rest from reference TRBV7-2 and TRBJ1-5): GAGVSQSPSNKVTEKGKDVELRCDPISGHTALYWYRQSLGQGLEFLIYFQGNSAPDKSGLPSDRFSAERTGGSVSTLTIQRTQQEDSAVYLCASSSRNQPQHFGDGTRLSIL.

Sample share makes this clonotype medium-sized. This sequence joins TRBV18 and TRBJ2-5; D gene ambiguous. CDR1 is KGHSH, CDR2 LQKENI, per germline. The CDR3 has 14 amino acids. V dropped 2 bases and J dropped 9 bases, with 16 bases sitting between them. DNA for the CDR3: TGTGCCAGCTCACCAAGCGCAGAGAGCCCGTCCCAGTACTTC. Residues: CASSPSAESPSQYF.

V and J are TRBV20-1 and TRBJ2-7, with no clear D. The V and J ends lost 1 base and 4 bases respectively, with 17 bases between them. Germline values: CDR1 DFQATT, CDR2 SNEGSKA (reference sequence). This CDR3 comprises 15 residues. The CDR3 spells CSARGTGPRRYEQYF. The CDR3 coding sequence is TGCAGTGCTAGAGGTACCGGGCCAAGACGTTACGAGCAGTACTTC.

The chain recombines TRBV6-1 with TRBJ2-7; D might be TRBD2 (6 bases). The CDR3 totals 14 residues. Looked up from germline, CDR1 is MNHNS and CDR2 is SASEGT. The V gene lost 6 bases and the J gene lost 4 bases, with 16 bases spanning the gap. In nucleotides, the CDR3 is TGTGCCAGCAGAAAAGCGGGTGCTGGGTACGAGCAGTACTTC. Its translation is CASRKAGAGYEQYF.

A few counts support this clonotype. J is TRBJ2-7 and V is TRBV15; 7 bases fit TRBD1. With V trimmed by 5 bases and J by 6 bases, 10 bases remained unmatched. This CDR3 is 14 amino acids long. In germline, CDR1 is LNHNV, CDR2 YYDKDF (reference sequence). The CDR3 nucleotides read TGTGCCACCAGCTCGCCGGGACAGACTACCGAGCAGTACTTC. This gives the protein CATSSPGQTTEQYF.

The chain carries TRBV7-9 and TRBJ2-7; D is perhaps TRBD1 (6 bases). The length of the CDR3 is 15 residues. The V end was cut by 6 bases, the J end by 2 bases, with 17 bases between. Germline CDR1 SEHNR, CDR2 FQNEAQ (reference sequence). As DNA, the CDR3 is TGTGCCAGCAGTTCCCCTGGGGGCCCGACCTACGAGCAGTACTTC. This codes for CASSSPGGPTYEQYF.

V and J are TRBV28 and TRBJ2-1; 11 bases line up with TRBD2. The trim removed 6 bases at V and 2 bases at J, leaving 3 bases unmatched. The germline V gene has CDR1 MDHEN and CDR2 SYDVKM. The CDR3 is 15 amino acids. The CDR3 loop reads CASSYSGGAYNEQFF. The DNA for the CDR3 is TGTGCCAGCAGCTATAGCGGGGGGGCCTACAATGAGCAGTTCTTC.

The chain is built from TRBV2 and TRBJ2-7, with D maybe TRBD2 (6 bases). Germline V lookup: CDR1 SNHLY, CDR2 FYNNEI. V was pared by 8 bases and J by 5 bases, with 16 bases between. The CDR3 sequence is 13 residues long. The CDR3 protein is CASGRPGLHEQYF. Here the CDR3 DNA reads TGTGCCAGCGGTCGGCCGGGACTCCACGAGCAGTACTTC.

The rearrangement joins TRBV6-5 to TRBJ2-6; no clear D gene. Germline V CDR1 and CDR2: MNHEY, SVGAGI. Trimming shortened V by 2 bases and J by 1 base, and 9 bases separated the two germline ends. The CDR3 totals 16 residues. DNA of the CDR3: TGTGCCAGCAGTTACACGCTGGTGTCTGGGGCCAACGTCCTGACTTTC. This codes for CASSYTLVSGANVLTF.

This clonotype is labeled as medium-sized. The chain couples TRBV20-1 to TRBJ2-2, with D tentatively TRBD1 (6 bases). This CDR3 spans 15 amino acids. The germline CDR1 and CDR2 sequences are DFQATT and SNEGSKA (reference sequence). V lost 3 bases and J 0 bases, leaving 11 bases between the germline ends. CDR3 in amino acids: CSASPGETNTGELFF. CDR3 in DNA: TGCAGTGCTAGCCCAGGGGAAACGAACACCGGGGAGCTGTTTTTT.

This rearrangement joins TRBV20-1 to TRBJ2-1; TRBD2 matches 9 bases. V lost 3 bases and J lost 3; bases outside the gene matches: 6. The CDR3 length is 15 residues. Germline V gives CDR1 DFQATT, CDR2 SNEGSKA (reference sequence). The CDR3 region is CSASGSGSGYNEQFF. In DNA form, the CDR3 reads TGCAGTGCTAGCGGTAGCGGGAGTGGCTACAATGAGCAGTTCTTC.

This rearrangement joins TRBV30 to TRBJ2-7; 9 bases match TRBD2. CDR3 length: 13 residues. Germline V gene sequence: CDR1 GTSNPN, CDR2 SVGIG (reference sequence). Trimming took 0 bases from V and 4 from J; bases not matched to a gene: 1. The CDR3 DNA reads TGTGCCTGGAGTGTAGCGGGAGGTTACGAGCAGTACTTC. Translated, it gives CAWSVAGGYEQYF.

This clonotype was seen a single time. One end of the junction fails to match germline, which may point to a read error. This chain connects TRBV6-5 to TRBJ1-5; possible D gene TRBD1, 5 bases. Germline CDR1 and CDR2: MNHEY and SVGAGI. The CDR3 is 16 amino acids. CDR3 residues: CASSYGAGRSNQPQRF. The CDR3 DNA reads TGTGCCAGCAGTTACGGGGCAGGACGTAGCAATCAGCCCCAGCGTTTT.

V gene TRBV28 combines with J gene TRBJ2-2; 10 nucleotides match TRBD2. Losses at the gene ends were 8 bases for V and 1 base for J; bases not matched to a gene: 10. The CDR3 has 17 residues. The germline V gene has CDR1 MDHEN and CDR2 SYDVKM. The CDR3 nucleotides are TGTGCCAGCCGGTCTAGCGGGGGAGAGGGGAACACCGGGGAGCTGTTTTTT. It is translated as CASRSSGGEGNTGELFF.

The CDR3 DNA reads as TGTGCCAGCACCTCAACTAGCCCCCCATACAATGAGCAGTTCTTC. Its translation is CASTSTSPPYNEQFF. The chain links TRBV11-1 to TRBJ2-1, with D maybe TRBD2 (6 bases). The CDR3 loop spans 15 amino acids. V was pared by 7 bases and J by 4 bases, with 17 bases between. CDR1 and CDR2 (germline): SGHAT, FQDESV (reference sequence).

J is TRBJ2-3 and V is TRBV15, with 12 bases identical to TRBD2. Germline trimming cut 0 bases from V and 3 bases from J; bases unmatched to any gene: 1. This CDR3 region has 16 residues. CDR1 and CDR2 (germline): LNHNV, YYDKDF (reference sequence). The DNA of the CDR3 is TGTGCCACCAGCAGAGATGGACTAGCGGGAACAGATACGCAGTATTTT. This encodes CATSRDGLAGTDTQYF.

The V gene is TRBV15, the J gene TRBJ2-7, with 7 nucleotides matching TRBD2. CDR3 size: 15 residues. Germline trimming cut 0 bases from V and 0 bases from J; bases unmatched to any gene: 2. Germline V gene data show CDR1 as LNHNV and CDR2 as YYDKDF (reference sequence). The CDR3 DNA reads TGTGCCACCAGCAGAGAAGCGGGACTCTCCTACGAGCAGTACTTC. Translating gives CATSREAGLSYEQYF.

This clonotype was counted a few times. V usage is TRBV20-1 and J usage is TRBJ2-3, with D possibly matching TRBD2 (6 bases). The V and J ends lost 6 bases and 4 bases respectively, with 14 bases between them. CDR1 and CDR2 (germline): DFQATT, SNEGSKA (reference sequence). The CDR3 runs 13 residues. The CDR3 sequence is CSAARGSADTQYF. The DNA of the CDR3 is TGCAGTGCCGCCCGGGGGTCTGCAGATACGCAGTATTTT.

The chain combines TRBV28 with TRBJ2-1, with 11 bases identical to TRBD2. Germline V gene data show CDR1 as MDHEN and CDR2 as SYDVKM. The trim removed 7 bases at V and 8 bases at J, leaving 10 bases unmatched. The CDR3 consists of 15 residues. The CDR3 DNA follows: TGTGCCAGCAAGAGACTAGCGGGAACGAAGGATGAGCAGTTCTTC. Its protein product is CASKRLAGTKDEQFF.